This is a list of T cell receptor beta chains from one sample in a study of blood T cell repertoires in COVID-19. Assay used: immunoSEQ multiplex PCR; TCRdb lists only in-frame clones, some missing. The sample carries a few hundred thousand clones, about 90% recorded once. The sample was peripheral blood. These receptors came from a woman aged 45-65 years with acute or convalescent COVID-19. CDR3s include the opening cysteine and the closing phenylalanine or tryptophan. D genes are given only for firm matches. Clone size is shown for a subset of rows, as once, few, many or a class of expanded clone.

D gene: TRBD1
V gene: TRBV28
clone size: .
J gene: TRBJ1-2
CDR3 DNA: TGTGCCAGCAGCCCTGGGACAGGGGGCTTTTATGGCTACACCTTC
CDR3 protein: CASSPGTGGFYGYTF

D gene: TRBD1
V gene: TRBV19
clone size: .
J gene: TRBJ1-2
CDR3 DNA: TGTGCCAGTAGTATTAGTTGGGACAGGGCCTATGGCTACACCTTC
CDR3 protein: CASSISWDRAYGYTF

D gene: TRBD1
V gene: TRBV3-1/TRBV3-2
clone size: few
J gene: TRBJ2-1
CDR3 DNA: TGTGCCAGCAGCCTCTGGGCCTCCGGGACAGGGGATGACAATGAGCAGTTCTTC
CDR3 protein: CASSLWASGTGDDNEQFF

D gene: TRBD2
V gene: TRBV27
clone size: once
J gene: TRBJ2-7
CDR3 DNA: TGTGCCAGCAGCCCGGGACTACTACCCTACGAGCAGTACTTC
CDR3 protein: CASSPGLLPYEQYF

D gene: .
V gene: TRBV5-1
clone size: once
J gene: TRBJ2-3
CDR3 DNA: TGCGCCAGCAGCTTAAGGGGGAAAACAGATACGCAGTATTTT
CDR3 protein: CASSLRGKTDTQYF

D gene: TRBD1
V gene: TRBV5-1
clone size: .
J gene: TRBJ2-2
CDR3 DNA: TGCGCCAGCAGCGGACAGGGAACGAACACCGGGGAGCTGTTTTTT
CDR3 protein: CASSGQGTNTGELFF

D gene: TRBD2
V gene: TRBV6-6
clone size: .
J gene: TRBJ2-7
CDR3 DNA: TGTGCCAGCAGTTACCTGGCGGGAGCGGACCGCTACGAGCAGTACTTC
CDR3 protein: CASSYLAGADRYEQYF

D gene: .
V gene: TRBV5-6
clone size: .
J gene: TRBJ2-5
CDR3 DNA: TGTGCCAGCAGCTTGGATGTAGATATGCAAGAGACCCAGTACTTC
CDR3 protein: CASSLDVDMQETQYF

D gene: TRBD2
V gene: TRBV10-3
clone size: .
J gene: TRBJ2-1
CDR3 DNA: TGTGCCATCCGAACAACGGGGGGTTCCAATGAGCAGTTCTTC
CDR3 protein: CAIRTTGGSNEQFF

D gene: .
V gene: TRBV5-4
clone size: .
J gene: TRBJ1-1
CDR3 DNA: TGTGCCAGCAGCTGGGGGCAGGGTAACACTGAAGCTTTCTTT
CDR3 protein: CASSWGQGNTEAFF

D gene: .
V gene: TRBV19
clone size: .
J gene: TRBJ1-1
CDR3 DNA: TGTGCCAGTAGTAACCCTGCCCACGAGGCCAACCCGGTCAACACTGAAGCTTTCTTT
CDR3 protein: CASSNPAHEANPVNTEAFF

D gene: TRBD1
V gene: TRBV27
clone size: .
J gene: TRBJ2-5
CDR3 DNA: TGTGCCAGCTCCCCCCCCGGACAGGGGGCGGGGGAGACCCAGTACTTC
CDR3 protein: CASSPPGQGAGETQYF

D gene: .
V gene: TRBV11-3
clone size: .
J gene: TRBJ1-1
CDR3 DNA: TGTGCCAGCAGCTTAGGGTTCGGCACTGAAGCTTTCTTT
CDR3 protein: CASSLGFGTEAFF

D gene: TRBD1
V gene: TRBV29-1
clone size: .
J gene: TRBJ2-1
CDR3 DNA: TGCAGCGTTACAGGGGGAGTAGGTATCAATGAGCAGTTCTTC
CDR3 protein: CSVTGGVGINEQFF

D gene: .
V gene: TRBV19
clone size: few
J gene: TRBJ1-2
CDR3 DNA: TGTGCCAGTAGTATAAATCCCCCAGGGAATATCTATGGCTACACCTTC
CDR3 protein: CASSINPPGNIYGYTF

D gene: TRBD1
V gene: TRBV9
clone size: .
J gene: TRBJ1-2
CDR3 DNA: TGTGCCAGCAGCCGACCCGGGGGACAGTTCTATGGCTACACCTTC
CDR3 protein: CASSRPGGQFYGYTF

D gene: .
V gene: TRBV5-1
clone size: .
J gene: TRBJ2-1
CDR3 DNA: TGCGCCAGCAGCTTGGAGGGAGGCGAGCAGTTCTTC
CDR3 protein: CASSLEGGEQFF

D gene: .
V gene: TRBV2
clone size: .
J gene: TRBJ2-5
CDR3 DNA: TGTGCCAGCAGTGATAAGACCCAGTACTTC
CDR3 protein: CASSDKTQYF

D gene: TRBD1
V gene: TRBV18
clone size: .
J gene: TRBJ1-6
CDR3 DNA: TGTGCCAGCTCATCGGGACAGGAGTCACCCCTCCACTTT
CDR3 protein: CASSSGQESPLHF

D gene: TRBD2
V gene: TRBV28
clone size: .
J gene: TRBJ2-3
CDR3 DNA: TGTGCCAGCAGTTTCCCCCTTTCGACTAGCGGATTTAGCACAGATACGCAGTATTTT
CDR3 protein: CASSFPLSTSGFSTDTQYF

D gene: TRBD2
V gene: TRBV5-1
clone size: once
J gene: TRBJ2-4
CDR3 DNA: TGCGCCAGCAGCTTCCGCGTAGCGGGAGGGATAGCCAAAAACATTCAGTACTTC
CDR3 protein: CASSFRVAGGIAKNIQYF

D gene: TRBD1
V gene: TRBV11-2
clone size: .
J gene: TRBJ2-1
CDR3 DNA: TGTGCCAGCAGTTCGTACGGACAGGCGACCTACAATGAGCAGTTCTTC
CDR3 protein: CASSSYGQATYNEQFF

D gene: TRBD2
V gene: TRBV7-2
clone size: few
J gene: TRBJ2-1
CDR3 DNA: TGTGCCAGCAGCTTAGTGGGGGGAGCCGGGAGGGTACAGTTCTTC
CDR3 protein: CASSLVGGAGRVQFF

D gene: .
V gene: TRBV19
clone size: .
J gene: TRBJ1-4
CDR3 DNA: TGTGCCAGTCTGGCGGGGAATGAAAAACTGTTTTTT
CDR3 protein: CASLAGNEKLFF

D gene: .
V gene: TRBV5-1
clone size: .
J gene: TRBJ2-3
CDR3 DNA: TGCGCCAGCAGCTTGCCGTCCGGGGTCACAGATACGCAGTATTTT
CDR3 protein: CASSLPSGVTDTQYF

D gene: .
V gene: TRBV7-3
clone size: .
J gene: TRBJ2-2
CDR3 DNA: TGTGCCAGCACCTCTCCCACAGGGGGGGATGTGCCTACCACCGGGGAGCTGTTTTTT
CDR3 protein: CASTSPTGGDVPTTGELFF

D gene: TRBD1
V gene: TRBV4-3
clone size: .
J gene: TRBJ1-4
CDR3 DNA: TGCGCCAGCAGCCCCGGGACAGGGGCTAATGAAAAACTGTTTTTT
CDR3 protein: CASSPGTGANEKLFF

D gene: TRBD1
V gene: TRBV28
clone size: .
J gene: TRBJ1-2
CDR3 DNA: TGTGCCAGCAGTGGGGACAGGGGATATTGGGGCTACACCTTC
CDR3 protein: CASSGDRGYWGYTF

D gene: TRBD2
V gene: TRBV5-4
clone size: .
J gene: TRBJ2-3
CDR3 DNA: TGTGCCAGCAGCCTGACTAGCGGGAGGGTCTTAGATACGCAGTATTTT
CDR3 protein: CASSLTSGRVLDTQYF